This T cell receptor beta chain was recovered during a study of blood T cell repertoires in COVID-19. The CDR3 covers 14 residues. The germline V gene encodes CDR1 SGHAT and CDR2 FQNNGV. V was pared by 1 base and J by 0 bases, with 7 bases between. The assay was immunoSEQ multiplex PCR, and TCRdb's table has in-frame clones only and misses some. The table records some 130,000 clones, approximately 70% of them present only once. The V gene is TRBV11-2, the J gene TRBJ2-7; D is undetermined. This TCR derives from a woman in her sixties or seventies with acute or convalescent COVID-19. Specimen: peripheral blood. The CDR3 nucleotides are TGTGCCAGCAGCTTAGGGCCGCCCTCCTACGAGCAGTACTTC. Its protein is CASSLGPPSYEQYF.